This T cell receptor (beta chain) was retrieved from a study of beta chain features in type 1 diabetes. General study results and limits: A moderate, significant TCRB CDR3 shortening appeared in type 1 diabetes across four CD4+ subsets.

Reverse transcribing all isolated RNA meant expressed TCRB transcripts were sequenced. Generated by immunoSEQ multiplex PCR, the TCRdb table keeps only in-frame clones and is missing some. The sample yields hundreds of thousands of clones, more than 12% seen once. V lost 1 base to trimming and J lost 1 base; unmatched junction nucleotides: 2. The germline V gene has CDR1 MDHEN and CDR2 SYDVKM. The CDR3 contains 15 residues. This clone was observed once. What it binds is unknown. The V and J genes are TRBV28 and TRBJ1-2; 8 bases are shared with TRBD1. The TCR comes from a man younger than 35 with type 1 diabetes. The sequenced material came from naive CD4+ T cells from blood. The CDR3 DNA is TGTGCCAGCAGTTTATCTGACAGGGGTAACTATGGCTACACCTTC. Translated: CASSLSDRGNYGYTF.